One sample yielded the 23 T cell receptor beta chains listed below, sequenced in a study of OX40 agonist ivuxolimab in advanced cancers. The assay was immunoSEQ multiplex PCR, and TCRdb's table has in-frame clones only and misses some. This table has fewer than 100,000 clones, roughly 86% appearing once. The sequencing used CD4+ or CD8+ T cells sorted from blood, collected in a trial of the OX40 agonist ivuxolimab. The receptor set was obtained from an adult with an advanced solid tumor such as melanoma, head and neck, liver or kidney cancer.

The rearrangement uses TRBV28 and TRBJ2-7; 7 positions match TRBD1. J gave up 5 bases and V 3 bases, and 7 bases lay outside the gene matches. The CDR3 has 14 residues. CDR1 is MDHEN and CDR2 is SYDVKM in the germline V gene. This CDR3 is CASSLYRGRDEQYF. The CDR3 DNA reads TGTGCCAGCAGTTTGTATAGGGGGCGCGACGAGCAGTACTTC. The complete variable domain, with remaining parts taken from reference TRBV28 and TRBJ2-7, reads DVKVTQSSRYLVKRTGEKVFLECVQDMDHENMFWYRQDPGLGLRLIYFSYDVKMKEKGDIPEGYSVSREKKERFSLILESASTNQTSMYLCASSLYRGRDEQYFGPGTRLTVT.

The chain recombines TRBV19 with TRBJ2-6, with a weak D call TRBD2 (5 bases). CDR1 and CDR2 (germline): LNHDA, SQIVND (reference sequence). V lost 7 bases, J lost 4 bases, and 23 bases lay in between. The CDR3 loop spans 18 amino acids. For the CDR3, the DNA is TGTGCCAGTACCACCCGACCCTGGACTGCCCTCGGGGCCAACGTCCTGACTTTC. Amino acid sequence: CASTTRPWTALGANVLTF.

DNA of the CDR3: TGTGCCAGCAGTCCCATCTCCCGGGGGGATACGCAGTATTTT. Protein: CASSPISRGDTQYF. The chain carries TRBV6-1 and TRBJ2-3; weak D call: TRBD2 (6 bases). This CDR3 is 14 amino acids long. Trimming left V 5 bases short and J 6 bases short, with 15 bases between. CDR1 is MNHNS, CDR2 SASEGT, per germline.

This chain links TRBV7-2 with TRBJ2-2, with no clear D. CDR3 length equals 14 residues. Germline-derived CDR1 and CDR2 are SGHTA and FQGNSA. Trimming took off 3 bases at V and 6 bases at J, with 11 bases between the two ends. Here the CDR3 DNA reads TGTGCCAGCAGCTTTAATTTGGTCCCCGGGGAGCTGTTTTTT. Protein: CASSFNLVPGELFF.

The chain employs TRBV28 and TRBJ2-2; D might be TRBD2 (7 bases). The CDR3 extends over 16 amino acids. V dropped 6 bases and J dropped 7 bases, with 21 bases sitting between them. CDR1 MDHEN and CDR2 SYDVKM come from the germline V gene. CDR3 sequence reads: CASRPPRGGLGGELFF. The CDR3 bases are TGTGCCAGCAGGCCCCCCAGGGGAGGGCTTGGCGGGGAGCTGTTTTTT.

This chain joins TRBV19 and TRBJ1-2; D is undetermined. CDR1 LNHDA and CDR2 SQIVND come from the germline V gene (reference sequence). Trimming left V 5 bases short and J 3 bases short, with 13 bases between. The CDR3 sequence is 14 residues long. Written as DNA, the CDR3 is TGTGCCAGTAGTCCATGGCAGGTCGACTATGGCTACACCTTC. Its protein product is CASSPWQVDYGYTF.

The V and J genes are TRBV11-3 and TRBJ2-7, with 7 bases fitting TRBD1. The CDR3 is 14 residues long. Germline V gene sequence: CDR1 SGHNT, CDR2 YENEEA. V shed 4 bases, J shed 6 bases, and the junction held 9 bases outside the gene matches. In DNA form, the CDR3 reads TGTGCCAGCAGCTCCTCCGACAGGGTAAGCGAGCAGTACTTC. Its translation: CASSSSDRVSEQYF.

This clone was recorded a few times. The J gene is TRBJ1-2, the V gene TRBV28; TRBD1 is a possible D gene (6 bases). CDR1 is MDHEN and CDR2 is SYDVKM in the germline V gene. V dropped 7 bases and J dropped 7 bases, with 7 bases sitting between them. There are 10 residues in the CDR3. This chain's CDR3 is CASTGVGYTF. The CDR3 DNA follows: TGTGCCAGCACAGGGGTTGGCTACACCTTC.

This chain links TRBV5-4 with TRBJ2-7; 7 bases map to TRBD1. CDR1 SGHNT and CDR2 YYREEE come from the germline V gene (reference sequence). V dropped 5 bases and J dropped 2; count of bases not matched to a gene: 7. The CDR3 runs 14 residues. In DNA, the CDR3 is TGTGCCAGCAGTACCCGGACAGGAGCCTACGAGCAGTACTTC. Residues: CASSTRTGAYEQYF.

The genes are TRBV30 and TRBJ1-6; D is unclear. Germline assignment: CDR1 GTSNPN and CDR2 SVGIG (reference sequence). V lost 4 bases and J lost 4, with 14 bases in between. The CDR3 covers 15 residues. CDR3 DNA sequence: TGTGCCTGGACCCCATTCGAGGGATATAATTCACCCCTCCACTTT. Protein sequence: CAWTPFEGYNSPLHF.

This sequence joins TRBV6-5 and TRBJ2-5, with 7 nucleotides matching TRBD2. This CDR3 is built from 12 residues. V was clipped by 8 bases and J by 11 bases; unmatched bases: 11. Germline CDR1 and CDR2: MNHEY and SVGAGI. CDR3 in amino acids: CASVSGVGEQYF. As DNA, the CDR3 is TGTGCCAGCGTGAGCGGGGTGGGTGAGCAGTACTTC.

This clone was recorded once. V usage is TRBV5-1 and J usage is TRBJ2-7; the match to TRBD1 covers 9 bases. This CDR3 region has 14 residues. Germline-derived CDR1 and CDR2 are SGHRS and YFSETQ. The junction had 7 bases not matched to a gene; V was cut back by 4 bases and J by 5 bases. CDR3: CASSLQGASNEQYF. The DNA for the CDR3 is TGCGCCAGCAGCCTACAGGGGGCGTCCAACGAGCAGTACTTC.

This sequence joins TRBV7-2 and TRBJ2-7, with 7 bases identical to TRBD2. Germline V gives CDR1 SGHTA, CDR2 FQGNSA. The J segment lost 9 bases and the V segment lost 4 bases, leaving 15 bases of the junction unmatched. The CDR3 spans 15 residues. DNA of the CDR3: TGTGCCAGCAGCTCCGGAGTAGCGGGCACTCTACGGCAGTACTTC. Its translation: CASSSGVAGTLRQYF.

The CDR3 is CASLTLASRRVGNTIYF. Written as DNA, the CDR3 is TGTGCCAGCTTAACTTTAGCCTCCAGAAGGGTGGGAAACACCATATATTTT. The chain carries TRBV28 and TRBJ1-3, with no clear D. Trimming took 8 bases from V and 4 from J, leaving 24 bases between them. CDR1 MDHEN and CDR2 SYDVKM come from the germline V gene. The CDR3 totals 17 residues.

CDR3 region: CASSPGLAVGEQFF. The CDR3 DNA reads as TGTGCCAGCAGTCCCGGACTAGCGGTGGGTGAGCAGTTCTTC. The gene calls are TRBV9 and TRBJ2-1; 10 positions match TRBD2. Germline lookup yields CDR1 SGDLS and CDR2 YYNGEE. Unmatched junction bases numbered 8, after V lost 5 bases and J lost 9 bases. The CDR3 spans 14 residues.

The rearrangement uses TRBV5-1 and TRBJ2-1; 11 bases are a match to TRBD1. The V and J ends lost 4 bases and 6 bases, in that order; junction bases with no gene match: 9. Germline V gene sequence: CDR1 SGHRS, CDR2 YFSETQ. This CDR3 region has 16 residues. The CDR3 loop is CASSHLSGQGANEQFF. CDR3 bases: TGCGCCAGCAGCCACCTATCCGGACAGGGGGCCAATGAGCAGTTCTTC.

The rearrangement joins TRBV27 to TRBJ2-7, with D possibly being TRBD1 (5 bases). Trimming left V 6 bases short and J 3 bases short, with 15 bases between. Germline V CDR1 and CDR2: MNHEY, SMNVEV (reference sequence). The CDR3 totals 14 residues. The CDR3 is CASRGQSSGYEQYF. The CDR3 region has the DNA TGTGCCAGCAGGGGGCAGAGTTCGGGCTACGAGCAGTACTTC.

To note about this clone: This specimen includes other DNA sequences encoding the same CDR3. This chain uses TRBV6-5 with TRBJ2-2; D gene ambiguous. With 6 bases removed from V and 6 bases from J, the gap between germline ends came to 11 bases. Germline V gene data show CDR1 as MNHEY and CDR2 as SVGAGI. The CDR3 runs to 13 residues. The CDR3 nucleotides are TGTGCCAGCAGCCCAAGTCGGCCCGGGGAGCTGTTTTTT. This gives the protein CASSPSRPGELFF.

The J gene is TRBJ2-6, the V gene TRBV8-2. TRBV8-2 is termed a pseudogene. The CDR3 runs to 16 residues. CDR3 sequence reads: CGIWGITQSRANVLTF. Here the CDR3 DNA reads TGTGGCATCTGGGGAATAACACAAAGTCGGGCCAACGTCCTGACTTTC.

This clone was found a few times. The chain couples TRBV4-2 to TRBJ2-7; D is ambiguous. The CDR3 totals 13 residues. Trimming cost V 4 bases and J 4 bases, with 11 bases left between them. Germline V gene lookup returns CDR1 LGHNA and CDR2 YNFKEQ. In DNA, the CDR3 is TGTGCCAGCAGCCCATCCGCTTATTACGAGCAGTACTTC. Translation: CASSPSAYYEQYF.

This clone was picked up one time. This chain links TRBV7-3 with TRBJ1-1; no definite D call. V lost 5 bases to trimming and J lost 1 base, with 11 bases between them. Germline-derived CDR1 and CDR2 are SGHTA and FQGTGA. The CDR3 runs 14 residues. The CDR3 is CASSPGPTNTEAFF. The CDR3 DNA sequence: TGTGCCAGCAGCCCCGGGCCTACGAACACTGAAGCTTTCTTT.

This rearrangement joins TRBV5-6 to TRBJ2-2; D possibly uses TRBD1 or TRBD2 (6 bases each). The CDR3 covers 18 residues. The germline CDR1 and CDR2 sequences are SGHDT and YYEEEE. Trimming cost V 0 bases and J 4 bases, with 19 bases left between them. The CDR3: CASSLVLWGALGTGELFF. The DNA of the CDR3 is TGTGCCAGCAGCTTGGTCCTTTGGGGGGCCTTGGGCACCGGGGAGCTGTTTTTT.

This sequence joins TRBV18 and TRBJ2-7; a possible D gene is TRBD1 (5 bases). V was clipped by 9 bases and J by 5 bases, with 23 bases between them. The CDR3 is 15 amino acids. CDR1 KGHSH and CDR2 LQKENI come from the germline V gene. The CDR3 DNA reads TGTGCCAGTCAAGGGGCGGTAAGAATTCCGAACGAGCAGTACTTC. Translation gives CASQGAVRIPNEQYF. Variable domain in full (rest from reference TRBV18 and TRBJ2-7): NAGVMQNPRHLVRRRGQEARLRCSPMKGHSHVYWYRQLPEEGLKFMVYLQKENIIDESGMPKERFSAEFPKEGPSILRIQQVVRGDSAAYFCASQGAVRIPNEQYFGPGTRLTVT.